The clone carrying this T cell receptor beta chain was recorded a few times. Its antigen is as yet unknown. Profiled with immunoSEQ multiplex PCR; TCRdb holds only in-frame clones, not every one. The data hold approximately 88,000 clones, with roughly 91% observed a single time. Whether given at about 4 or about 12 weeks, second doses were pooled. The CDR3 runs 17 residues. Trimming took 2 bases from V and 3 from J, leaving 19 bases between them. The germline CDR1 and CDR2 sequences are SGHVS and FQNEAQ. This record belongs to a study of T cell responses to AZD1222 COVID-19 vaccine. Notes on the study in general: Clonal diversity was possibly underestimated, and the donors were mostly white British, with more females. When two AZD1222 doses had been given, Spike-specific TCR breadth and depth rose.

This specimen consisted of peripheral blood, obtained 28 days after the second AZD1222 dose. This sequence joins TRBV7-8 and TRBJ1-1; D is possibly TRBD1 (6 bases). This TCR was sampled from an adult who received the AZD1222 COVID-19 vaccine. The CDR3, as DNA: TGTGCCAGCAGCTTAAGGGGGGGGCAGGCAGGTTACACTGAAGCTTTCTTT. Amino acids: CASSLRGGQAGYTEAFF.